The 8 T cell receptor beta chains reported below all come from one sample, sequenced in a study of T cell responses to AZD1222 COVID-19 vaccine. TCRdb keeps only in-frame clones here, not all; method: immunoSEQ multiplex PCR. Of about 160,000 clones in the sample, 75% to 90% were seen once. The material was peripheral blood, obtained on day 0 of AZD1222 vaccination. These receptors originate from an adult in good health.

The chain has TRBV7-9 and TRBJ2-2; 10 positions match TRBD1. This CDR3 contains 14 residues. The V gene end was trimmed by 10 bases and the J gene end by 0 bases; junction bases not matched to a gene: 2. Per the germline V gene, CDR1 is SEHNR and CDR2 is FQNEAQ (reference sequence). The CDR3 protein is CAIDRGPNTGELFF. The DNA for the CDR3 is TGTGCCATTGACAGGGGGCCGAACACCGGGGAGCTGTTTTTT.

The V and J genes are TRBV6-1 and TRBJ1-6, with a possible D match to TRBD1 (6 bases). The CDR3 runs 14 residues. Looked up from germline, CDR1 is MNHNS and CDR2 is SASEGT. V was pared by 0 bases and J by 8 bases, with 8 bases between. The CDR3 DNA reads as TGTGCCAGCAGTGAAGCCCACAGGGATTCACCCCTCCACTTT. This sequence encodes CASSEAHRDSPLHF.

This clone has just one count. V usage is TRBV30 and J usage is TRBJ1-4; possibly TRBD1 for D (5 bases). V shed 1 base and J shed 5 bases, with 8 bases lying between them. The CDR3 is 13 amino acids. CDR1 is GTSNPN and CDR2 is SVGIG in the germline V gene (reference sequence). In DNA, the CDR3 is TGTGCCTGGAGTGCCGGGGCGAATGAAAAACTGTTTTTT. Translation gives CAWSAGANEKLFF.

The chain is built from TRBV4-1 and TRBJ1-4; TRBD1 matches 11 bases. Germline V gives CDR1 MGHRA, CDR2 YSYEKL. The CDR3 covers 17 residues. J gave up 8 bases and V 3 bases, and 11 bases lay outside the gene matches. Written as DNA, the CDR3 is TGCGCCAGCAGCCAGGTCCGGGACAGGGGGAGGACGGAAAAACTGTTTTTT. This sequence encodes CASSQVRDRGRTEKLFF.

The V call is TRBV7-9, the J call TRBJ2-1, with 8 nucleotides matching TRBD1. The germline CDR1 and CDR2 sequences are SEHNR and FQNEAQ (reference sequence). The CDR3 is 14 residues long. The J segment lost 8 bases and the V segment lost 1 base, leaving 4 bases of the junction unmatched. The CDR3: CASSLGQGIDEQFF. Here the CDR3 DNA reads TGTGCCAGCAGCTTAGGACAGGGGATCGATGAGCAGTTCTTC. Full variable domain (remainder filled in from reference TRBV7-9 and TRBJ2-1): DTGVSQNPRHKITKRGQNVTFRCDPISEHNRLYWYRQTLGQGPEFLTYFQNEAQLEKSRLLSDRFSAERPKGSFSTLEIQRTEQGDSAMYLCASSLGQGIDEQFFGPGTRLTVL.

This chain connects TRBV5-1 to TRBJ1-2; TRBD1 matches 7 bases. Looked up from germline, CDR1 is SGHRS and CDR2 is YFSETQ. V lost 4 bases to trimming and J lost 4 bases; unmatched junction nucleotides: 16. This CDR3 spans 17 amino acids. This CDR3 is CASSLATTGTTLYGYTF. The CDR3 coding sequence is TGCGCCAGCAGCCTGGCTACGACAGGGACGACCCTCTATGGCTACACCTTC. The variable domain in full, completed from reference TRBV5-1 and TRBJ1-2, reads KAGVTQTPRYLIKTRGQQVTLSCSPISGHRSVSWYQQTPGQGLQFLFEYFSETQRNKGNFPGRFSGRQFSNSRSEMNVSTLELGDSALYLCASSLATTGTTLYGYTFGSGTRLTVV.

The chain carries TRBV6-5 and TRBJ2-7; no clear D gene. The CDR3 spans 13 residues. Germline V gene lookup returns CDR1 MNHEY and CDR2 SVGAGI. V lost 6 bases and J 3 bases, leaving 12 bases between the germline ends. CDR3 sequence reads: CASSPQSNYEQYF. The CDR3 DNA sequence: TGTGCCAGCAGCCCCCAGTCGAACTACGAGCAGTACTTC.

The DNA for the CDR3 is TGTGCCAGCAGTACCGGGACAGGGGCGAACATTCAGTACTTC. This codes for CASSTGTGANIQYF. This chain connects TRBV6-2 or TRBV6-3 to TRBJ2-4; 10 nucleotides line up with TRBD1. Unmatched junction bases numbered 5, after V lost 5 bases and J lost 7 bases. The CDR3 spans 14 residues. CDR1 is MNHEY and CDR2 is SVGEGT in the germline V gene.